Reported below is one TCR beta chain. As yet, its antigen is unknown. This specimen includes other DNA sequences encoding the same CDR3. On sorted subsets, replicate PCRs used about 180 ng DNA, or tens of thousands of T cell genomes. Only in-frame clones appear in the TCRdb table, and some are missing; sequencing was by immunoSEQ multiplex PCR. Found here are more than 2,000,000 clones, approximately 95% of them singletons; the top ten hold 0.39%. These data are taken from a study of shared clonotypes between healthy human individuals. Study-wide results and caveats: Compared with memory subsets, naive subsets generally had larger estimated richness. It was expected that sequencing depth would affect clonotype sharing among donors. Blood alone was sampled, and tissue repertoires likely differ.

Trimming cost V 6 bases and J 2 bases, with 4 bases left between them. The CDR3 extends over 11 amino acids. Germline-derived CDR1 and CDR2 are KGHSH and LQKENI. This sequence originates from a young man in good health. Some clones in this sample may be carry-over from other donors' samples. The chain employs TRBV18 and TRBJ2-5, with D hard to call. Sequencing used naive CD4+ T cells from PBMCs. Subset defined: CD45RA+ positively selected. The CDR3, as DNA: TGTGCCAGCTCTCTACAAGAGACCCAGTACTTC. It codes for CASSLQETQYF.